Detailed here is one T cell receptor beta chain. Its antigen is still unknown. This sample stems from a study of cytomegalovirus exposure and HLA in healthy donors. Study-wide results and limits: High specificity and sensitivity for cytomegalovirus status were reported for the classifier.

TCRdb's table, derived via immunoSEQ multiplex PCR, lists solely in-frame clones and lacks some. Here the sample spans roughly 70,000 clones, roughly 90% being singletons. CDR1 and CDR2 (germline): ENHRY, SYGVKD. Germline trimming cut 6 bases from V and 2 bases from J; bases unmatched to any gene: 3. This CDR3 spans 15 amino acids. The clonotype originates from a woman aged 18-29 years in good health and CMV-seropositive. Material for sequencing was PBMCs. The gene calls are TRBV10-3 and TRBJ2-3; 12 bases are a match to TRBD2. In nucleotides, the CDR3 is TGTGCCATCAGCGCTAGCGGGAGGGTCACAGATACGCAGTATTTT. Protein: CAISASGRVTDTQYF.